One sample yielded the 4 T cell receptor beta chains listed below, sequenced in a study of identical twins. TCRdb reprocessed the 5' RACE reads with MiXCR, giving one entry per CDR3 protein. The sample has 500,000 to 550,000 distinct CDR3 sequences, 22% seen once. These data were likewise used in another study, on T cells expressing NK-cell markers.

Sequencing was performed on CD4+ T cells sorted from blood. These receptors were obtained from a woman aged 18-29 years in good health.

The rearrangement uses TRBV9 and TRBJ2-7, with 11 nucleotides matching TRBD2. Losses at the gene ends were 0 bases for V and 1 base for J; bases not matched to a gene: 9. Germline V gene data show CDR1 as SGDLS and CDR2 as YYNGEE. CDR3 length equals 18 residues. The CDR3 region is CASSVGGTSGGHSYEQYF. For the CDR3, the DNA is TGTGCCAGCAGCGTAGGAGGTACTAGCGGGGGCCATTCCTACGAGCAGTACTTC.

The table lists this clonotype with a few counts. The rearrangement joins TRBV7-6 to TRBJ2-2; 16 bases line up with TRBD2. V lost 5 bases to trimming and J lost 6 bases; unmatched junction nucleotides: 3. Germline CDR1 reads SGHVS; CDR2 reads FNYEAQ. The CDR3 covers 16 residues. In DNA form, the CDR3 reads TGTGCCAGCAGCCAGGGACTAGCGGGAGGGCCCGGGGAGCTGTTTTTT. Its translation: CASSQGLAGGPGELFF.

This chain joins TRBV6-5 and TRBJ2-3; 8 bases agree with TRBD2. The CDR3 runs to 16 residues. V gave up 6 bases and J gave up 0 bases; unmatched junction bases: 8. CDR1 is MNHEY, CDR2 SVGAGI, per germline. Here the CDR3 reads CASRYLRGGSTDTQYF. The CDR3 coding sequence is TGTGCCAGCAGATACCTTCGGGGGGGCAGCACAGATACGCAGTATTTT.

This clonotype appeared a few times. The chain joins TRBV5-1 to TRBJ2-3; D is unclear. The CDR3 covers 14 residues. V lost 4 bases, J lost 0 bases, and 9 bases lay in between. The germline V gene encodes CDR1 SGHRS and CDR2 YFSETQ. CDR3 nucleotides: TGCGCCAGCAGCGCGCAGTCTAGCACAGATACGCAGTATTTT. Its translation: CASSAQSSTDTQYF.